The present entry profiles one TCR beta chain with its context. The antigen it binds to is not known. No per-base quality is available; no much larger clone lies one base away. Sequencing of the TRB variable region was done with the immunoSEQ hsTCRB v3.0 assay at survey level resolution. A depth of about 35,000-55,000 T-cell genomes per sample was targeted for TRB sequencing. TRB libraries were pooled and sequenced on an Illumina MiSeq using a v3 150-cycle kit. As for how the authors treated the data: Repertoire analysis was performed in R inside a reproducible Nextflow workflow that covered QC, data transformation and analysis. LymphoSeq2, an R package for exploring AIRR-Seq data, was used to implement the custom analyses. A handful of samples yielding fewer than 5000 total TRB sequences were excluded, leaving 150 to 200 analyzed HIV repertoires. Of the roughly 180 retained HIV repertoires, 55 to 60 were collected before and 120 to 140 after ART initiation. Repertoires were downsampled to 5000 TRB nucleotide sequences, and summary statistics were averaged over 100 downsampling iterations. The analysis kept only TRB sequences whose CDR3 regions were at least seven amino acids long. Diversity was measured with a Shannon entropy-derived clonality score and the Gini coefficient. In repertoire networks, the top 5000 CDR3 amino acid sequences were linked whenever an edit distance of one separated two sequences. For TRB CDR3 amino acid sequences, antigen specificity groups and MHC restriction were predicted with GLIPH2. CDR3 amino acid sequences were matched against VDJdb and McPAS-TCR to flag known CMV, EBV, HIV or tissue antigen associations. Pre-ART, post-ART and control groups were compared with Wilcoxon signed-rank tests and Holm-Bonferroni correction. TCRdb retrieved this table from immuneACCESS and kept in-frame rearrangements only. Not all clones are present; in checked studies, unresolved V genes account for under half, and no reason is known for the remainder. Clone size and the V and J calls come from that table; the DNA yielded D and trimming. The sample data list some 22,000 clones, and 75% to 90% of these were observed just once. The biggest ten clones account for roughly a quarter of the sample.

The data originate from a study of long-term antiretroviral therapy in people with HIV (dated by TCRdb to 2022 to 2024). Study-level background: The earliest samples were collected approximately a decade before the 2015 WHO recommendation for immediate ART, a period when ART was typically delayed until CD4 counts fell. About 35% of the 30 participants with HIV were female. The cohort contributed over 150 cryopreserved PBMC samples from 30 adults with confirmed HIV infection, collected serially over a mean of about six years (range 1-12). No cross-contamination during QIAcube processing turned up in test extractions that ran a monoclonal T-cell line alongside 30 to 35 polyclonal samples. A retrospective serial study tested whether ART initiation and durable HIV suppression were associated with changes in peripheral blood TRB repertoire composition and diversity.

Participants were included only if at least one PBMC sample before ART initiation and at least two post-ART samples were available. All participants with HIV were treated in the United States of America. Before DNA extraction, cryopreserved samples of about 0.95-10 million PBMC were thawed and washed. At the time of the earliest PBMC sample, participants with HIV were aged between about 20 and 60 years. PBMC samples were contributed by each participant from 1-4 timepoints before ART initiation and 2-8 timepoints after ART initiation, with a median of 7 samples. Serial HIV viral load, CD4+ T-cell count, ART history and demographic data were obtained for every participant. Genomic DNA was extracted from unsorted PBMC with a Qiagen kit on a QIAcube, with processing performed in batches of 12 samples. Points the paper makes about the study in general: A significant increase in TRB diversity was found to be associated with ART initiation, although TRB diversity was observed to remain significantly below that of transplant donor controls even after long-term ART. Narrower CDR3 length ranges were observed in HIV repertoires than in controls, and an antigen-experienced repertoire with only a slight naive shift after ART was suggested by the network structure. The samples span the years 2004 to 2017, and the ART regimens used at that time may not be as effective as current regimens. Limited PBMC availability meant only the TCR beta chain was sequenced, without alpha chain pairing. Because cell numbers in pre-ART samples were limited, unsorted PBMC were profiled instead of sorted CD4+ and CD8+ T cells. Expanded TRB clones identified before ART initiation dominated the repertoire at all time points, although this dominance fluctuated and declined in many PLHIV after ART. Inferences about post-ART repertoire changes are limited because no data were available on ART adherence, viral resistance or therapy changes.

The CDR3, cysteine through phenylalanine, is 12 amino acids long. The retained sequence is limited to the CDR3, 36 bases, with the frame set at the first base. Cut back by 2 bases and 9 bases, the V and J ends lie 9 bases apart. CDR1 and CDR2 are read off the germline V gene (reference sequence) as SGHNT and YYREEE. The chain is encoded by TRBV5-4 joined to TRBJ2-1; the D gene could be TRBD1 or TRBD2, each one agreeing over 5 bases. The TCR sequence derives from a man aged 45-60 years with HIV. The specimen comprised unsorted PBMCs, sampled 0.4 years after starting antiretroviral therapy. CDR3 sequence: CASSLSGGEQFF. The DNA sequence reads TGTGCCAGCAGCTTAAGTGGGGGTGAGCAGTTCTTC.